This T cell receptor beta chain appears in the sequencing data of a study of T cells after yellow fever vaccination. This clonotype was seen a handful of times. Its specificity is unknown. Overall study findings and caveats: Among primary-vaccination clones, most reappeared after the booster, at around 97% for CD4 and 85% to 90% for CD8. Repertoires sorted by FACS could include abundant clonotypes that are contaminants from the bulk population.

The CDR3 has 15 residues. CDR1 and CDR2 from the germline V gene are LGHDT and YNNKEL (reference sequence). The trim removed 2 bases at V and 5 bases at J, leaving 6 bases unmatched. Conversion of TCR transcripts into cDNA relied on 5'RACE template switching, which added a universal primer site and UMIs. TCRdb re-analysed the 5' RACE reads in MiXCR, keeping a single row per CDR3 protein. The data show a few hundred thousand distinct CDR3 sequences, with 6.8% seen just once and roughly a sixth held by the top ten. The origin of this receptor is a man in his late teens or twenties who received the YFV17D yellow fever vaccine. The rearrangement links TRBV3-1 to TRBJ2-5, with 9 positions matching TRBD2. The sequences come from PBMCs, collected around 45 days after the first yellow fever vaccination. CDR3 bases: TGTGCCAGCAGCCAAATAGCGGGGGCCCAGGAGACCCAGTACTTC. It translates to CASSQIAGAQETQYF.